This T cell receptor beta chain stems from a study of response to subunit inactivated influenza vaccine. Study findings and constraints: Each seasonal flu vaccination may recruit only limited new T cells, authors suggested.

This clonotype was recorded at least ten times. Its antigen is still unknown. Germline values: CDR1 LGHDT, CDR2 YNNKEL (reference sequence). CDR3 length: 15 amino acids. The V end lost 4 bases, the J end lost 8 bases, and 15 bases lay between the germline ends. Using its own MiXCR run on the RT-PCR reads, TCRdb lists one record per CDR3 protein. This sample has around 180,000 distinct CDR3 sequences; about 10% occur once, and the top ten carry about a tenth. This clonotype was sampled from a man in his fifties who received an inactivated influenza vaccine. This chain connects TRBV3-1 to TRBJ2-6; tentative D call: TRBD1 (5 bases). The material sequenced was non-naive T cells sorted from PBMCs, taken on the day of vaccination. The CDR3 DNA sequence: TGTGCCAGCAGCCCCCATTCGCAGGGCCCCAACGTCCTGACTTTC. Protein sequence: CASSPHSQGPNVLTF.